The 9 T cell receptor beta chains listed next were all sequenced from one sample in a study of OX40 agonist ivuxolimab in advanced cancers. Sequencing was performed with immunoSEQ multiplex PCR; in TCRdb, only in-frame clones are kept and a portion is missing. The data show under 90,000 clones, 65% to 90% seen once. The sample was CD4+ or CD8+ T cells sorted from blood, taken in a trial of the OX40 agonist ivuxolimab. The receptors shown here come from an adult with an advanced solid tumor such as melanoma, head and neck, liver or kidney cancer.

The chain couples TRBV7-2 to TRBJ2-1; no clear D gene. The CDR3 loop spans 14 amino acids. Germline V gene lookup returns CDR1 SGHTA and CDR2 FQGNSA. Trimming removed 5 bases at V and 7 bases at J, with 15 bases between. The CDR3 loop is CASSPSRLLNEQFF. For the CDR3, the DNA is TGTGCCAGCAGCCCGAGTCGGCTCCTGAATGAGCAGTTCTTC.

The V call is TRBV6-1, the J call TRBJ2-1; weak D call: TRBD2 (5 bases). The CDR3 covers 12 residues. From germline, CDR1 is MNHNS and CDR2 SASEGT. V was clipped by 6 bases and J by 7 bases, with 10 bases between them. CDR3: CASSATRNEQFF. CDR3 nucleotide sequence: TGTGCCAGCAGCGCCACTAGGAATGAGCAGTTCTTC.

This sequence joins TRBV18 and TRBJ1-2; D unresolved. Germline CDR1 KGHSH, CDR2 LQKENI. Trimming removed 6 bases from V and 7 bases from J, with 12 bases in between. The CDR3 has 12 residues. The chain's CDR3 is CASSPSEVGYTF. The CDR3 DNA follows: TGTGCCAGCTCCCCTTCGGAGGTTGGCTACACCTTC.

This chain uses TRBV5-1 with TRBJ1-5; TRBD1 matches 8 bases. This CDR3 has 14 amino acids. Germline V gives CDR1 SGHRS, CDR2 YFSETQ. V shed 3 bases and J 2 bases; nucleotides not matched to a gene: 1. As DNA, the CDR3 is TGCGCCAGCAGCTGGGGACAGGGCAATCAGCCCCAGCATTTT. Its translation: CASSWGQGNQPQHF. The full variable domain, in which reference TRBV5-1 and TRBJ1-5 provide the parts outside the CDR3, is KAGVTQTPRYLIKTRGQQVTLSCSPISGHRSVSWYQQTPGQGLQFLFEYFSETQRNKGNFPGRFSGRQFSNSRSEMNVSTLELGDSALYLCASSWGQGNQPQHFGDGTRLSIL.

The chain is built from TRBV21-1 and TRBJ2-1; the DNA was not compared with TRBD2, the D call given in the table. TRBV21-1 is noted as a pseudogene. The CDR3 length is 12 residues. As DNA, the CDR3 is TGTGCCAGCAGCCCCGGCTACAATGAGCAGTTCTTC. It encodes CASSPGYNEQFF.

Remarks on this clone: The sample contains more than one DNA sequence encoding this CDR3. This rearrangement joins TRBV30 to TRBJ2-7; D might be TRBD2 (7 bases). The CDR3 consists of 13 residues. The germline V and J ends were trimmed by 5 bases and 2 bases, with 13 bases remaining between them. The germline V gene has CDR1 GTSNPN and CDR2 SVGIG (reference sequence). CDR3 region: CAWGGGGPYEQYF. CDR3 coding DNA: TGTGCCTGGGGGGGAGGGGGGCCCTACGAGCAGTACTTC. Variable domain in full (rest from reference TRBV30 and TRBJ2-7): SQTIHQWPATLVQPVGSPLSLECTVEGTSNPNLYWYRQAAGRGLQLLFYSVGIGQISSEVPQNLSASRPQDRQFILSSKKLLLSDSGFYLCAWGGGGPYEQYFGPGTRLTVT.

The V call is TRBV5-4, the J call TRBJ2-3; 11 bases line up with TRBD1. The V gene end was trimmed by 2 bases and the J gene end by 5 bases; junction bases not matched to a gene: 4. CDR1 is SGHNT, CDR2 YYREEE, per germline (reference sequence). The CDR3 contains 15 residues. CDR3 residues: CASSLRTGGLDTQYF. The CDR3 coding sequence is TGTGCCAGCAGCTTAAGGACAGGGGGCTTAGATACGCAGTATTTT.

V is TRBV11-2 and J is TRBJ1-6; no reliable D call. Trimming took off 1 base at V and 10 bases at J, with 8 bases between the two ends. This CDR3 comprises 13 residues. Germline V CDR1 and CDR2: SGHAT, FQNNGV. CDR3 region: CASSLVKASPLHF. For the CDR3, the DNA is TGTGCCAGCAGCTTAGTCAAGGCCTCACCCCTCCACTTT. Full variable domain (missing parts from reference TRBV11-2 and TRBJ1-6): EAGVAQSPRYKIIEKRQSVAFWCNPISGHATLYWYQQILGQGPKLLIQFQNNGVVDDSQLPKDRFSAERLKGVDSTLKIQPAKLEDSAVYLCASSLVKASPLHFGNGTRLTVT.

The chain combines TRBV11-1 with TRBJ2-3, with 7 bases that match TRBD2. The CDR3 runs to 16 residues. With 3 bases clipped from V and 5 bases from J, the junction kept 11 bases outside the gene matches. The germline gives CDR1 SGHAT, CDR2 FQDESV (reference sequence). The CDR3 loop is CASSFTSSGTRDTQYF. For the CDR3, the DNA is TGTGCCAGCAGCTTTACGTCTAGCGGTACGAGAGATACGCAGTATTTT.